These 29 T cell receptor beta chains were sequenced from one sample in a study of shared clonotypes between healthy human individuals. The table came from immunoSEQ multiplex PCR; TCRdb's copy has only in-frame clones and leaves some out. The sample has roughly 510,000 clones, 60% to 80% seen once; the top ten hold around 12%. Input material: PBMCs. The receptors stem from a woman aged 40 to 49 in good health. Some clones in this sample may be carry-over from other donors' samples.

This clone was seen only a few times. The V gene is TRBV7-3, the J gene TRBJ2-7; no firm D call. Trimming shortened V by 1 base and J by 6 bases, and 10 bases separated the two germline ends. This CDR3 is 13 amino acids long. Germline V gene lookup returns CDR1 SGHTA and CDR2 FQGTGA. For the CDR3, the DNA is TGTGCCAGCAGCTTAAGGGATGGCATCGAGCAGTACTTC. This encodes CASSLRDGIEQYF. The whole variable domain, remainder taken from reference TRBV7-3 and TRBJ2-7, is GAGVSQTPSNKVTEKGKYVELRCDPISGHTALYWYRQSLGQGPEFLIYFQGTGAADDSGLPNDRFFAVRPEGSVSTLKIQRTERGDSAVYLCASSLRDGIEQYFGPGTRLTVT.

The genes are TRBV14 and TRBJ1-1; 7 nucleotides agree with TRBD1. This CDR3 is 14 amino acids long. Looked up from germline, CDR1 is SGHDN and CDR2 is FVKESK. The trim removed 3 bases at V and 4 bases at J, leaving 5 bases unmatched. CDR3 DNA sequence: TGTGCCAGCAGCCACGACAGGGACCCCACTGAAGCTTTCTTT. Its translation: CASSHDRDPTEAFF.

This clone was found once. The V call is TRBV7-2, the J call TRBJ2-3; 8 bases agree with TRBD2. The trim removed 3 bases at V and 9 bases at J, leaving 8 bases unmatched. The CDR3 spans 14 residues. Per germline, CDR1 SGHTA and CDR2 FQGNSA. The CDR3 sequence: CASSLNGRDGTQYF. The CDR3 coding sequence is TGTGCCAGCAGCTTGAACGGGAGGGATGGGACGCAGTATTTT. The full variable domain, its missing parts supplied by reference TRBV7-2 and TRBJ2-3, is GAGVSQSPSNKVTEKGKDVELRCDPISGHTALYWYRQSLGQGLEFLIYFQGNSAPDKSGLPSDRFSAERTGGSVSTLTIQRTQQEDSAVYLCASSLNGRDGTQYFGPGTRLTVL.

The chain employs TRBV5-6 and TRBJ1-6; D not certain. The V gene's germline CDR1 is SGHDT and CDR2 YYEEEE. The V end lost 4 bases, the J end lost 5 bases, and 4 bases lay between the germline ends. This CDR3 spans 12 amino acids. The CDR3 protein is CASSLNNSPLHF. The DNA for the CDR3 is TGTGCCAGCAGCCTAAATAATTCACCCCTCCACTTT.

The chain employs TRBV11-2 and TRBJ2-7, with TRBD2 as a possible D gene (6 bases). Germline CDR1 and CDR2: SGHAT and FQNNGV. Trimming left V 7 bases short and J 2 bases short, with 15 bases between. The CDR3 is 14 amino acids. CDR3 residues: CASNPTRRPYEQYF. Written as DNA, the CDR3 is TGTGCCAGCAACCCGACTAGGAGGCCCTACGAGCAGTACTTC. Variable domain in full (rest from reference TRBV11-2 and TRBJ2-7): EAGVAQSPRYKIIEKRQSVAFWCNPISGHATLYWYQQILGQGPKLLIQFQNNGVVDDSQLPKDRFSAERLKGVDSTLKIQPAKLEDSAVYLCASNPTRRPYEQYFGPGTRLTVT.

The V call is TRBV4-1, the J call TRBJ1-1, with D perhaps matching TRBD1 (5 bases). Trimming left V 2 bases short and J 5 bases short, with 12 bases between. This CDR3 region has 14 residues. Germline CDR1 is MGHRA and CDR2 is YSYEKL. Here the CDR3 DNA reads TGCGCCAGCAGCCAACTGAAGGGGCAGACTGAAGCTTTCTTT. This encodes CASSQLKGQTEAFF.

The chain carries TRBV11-1 and TRBJ2-1; 10 positions agree with TRBD2. The CDR3 has 15 residues. The V and J ends lost 5 bases and 8 bases, in that order; junction bases with no gene match: 9. From germline, CDR1 is SGHAT and CDR2 FQDESV (reference sequence). CDR3 region: CASSRLAGVNYEQFF. DNA for the CDR3: TGTGCCAGCAGCCGCCTAGCGGGAGTCAACTATGAGCAGTTCTTC.

The rearrangement uses TRBV5-4 and TRBJ1-1; D is undetermined. With 1 base removed from V and 1 base from J, the gap between germline ends came to 8 bases. Germline values: CDR1 SGHNT, CDR2 YYREEE (reference sequence). The CDR3 totals 14 residues. Here the CDR3 DNA reads TGTGCCAGCAGCTTGAGCCGGTCGAACACTGAAGCTTTCTTT. It codes for CASSLSRSNTEAFF.

V is TRBV2 and J is TRBJ2-5, with D possibly called TRBD1 or TRBD2 (5 bases each). Trimming pared 4 bases from V and 1 base from J, leaving 13 bases between. CDR1 SNHLY and CDR2 FYNNEI come from the germline V gene. The CDR3 covers 15 residues. The CDR3 DNA is TGTGCCAGCAGTGCCTTGGGACGCGCCCAAGAGACCCAGTACTTC. Protein sequence: CASSALGRAQETQYF.

The V gene is TRBV2, the J gene TRBJ1-5; D perhaps matches TRBD1 (6 bases). The ends were cut back, 7 bases at V and 0 bases at J, with 16 bases in the middle. This CDR3 is 16 amino acids long. The germline gives CDR1 SNHLY, CDR2 FYNNEI. The CDR3 bases are TGTGCCAGCAAGGGGGTTTCACTAAATAGCAATCAGCCCCAGCATTTT. This codes for CASKGVSLNSNQPQHF.

This clone has just one count. The chain is built from TRBV5-1 and TRBJ1-1; D not certain. This CDR3 is built from 15 residues. The ends were cut back, 4 bases at V and 0 bases at J, with 13 bases in the middle. Germline CDR1 is SGHRS and CDR2 is YFSETQ. The CDR3 nucleotides read TGCGCCAGCAGCCCGGCGAGTACTTTGAACACTGAAGCTTTCTTT. It yields the protein CASSPASTLNTEAFF.

This clone has a single count. Written as DNA, the CDR3 is TGCAGCGTTGACAGTGACAGGCTTACTACGGGCGAGGAGACCCAGTACTTC. It is translated as CSVDSDRLTTGEETQYF. V gene TRBV29-1 combines with J gene TRBJ2-5; possibly TRBD1 for D (6 bases). V gave up 3 bases and J gave up 5 bases, with 25 bases separating them. The CDR3 spans 17 residues. Germline loops: CDR1 SQVTM, CDR2 ANQGSEA. Using reference TRBV29-1 and TRBJ2-5 for the parts outside the CDR3, the full variable domain is SAVISQKPSRDICQRGTSLTIQCQVDSQVTMMFWYRQQPGQSLTLIATANQGSEATYESGFVIDKFPISRPNLTFSTLTVSNMSPEDSSIYLCSVDSDRLTTGEETQYFGPGTRLLVL.

CDR3 in amino acids: CASRLAGGPNEQFF. As DNA, the CDR3 is TGTGCCAGCAGACTAGCGGGAGGGCCGAATGAGCAGTTCTTC. The chain has TRBV6-1 and TRBJ2-1, with TRBD2 matching over 13 bases. J gave up 7 bases and V 6 bases, and 3 bases lay outside the gene matches. Germline V gene data show CDR1 as MNHNS and CDR2 as SASEGT. The CDR3 covers 14 residues.

The chain uses TRBV10-2 and TRBJ1-2; 12 bases are a match to TRBD1. From germline, CDR1 is WSHSY and CDR2 SAAADI. The CDR3 sequence is 17 residues long. J lost 4 bases, V lost 4 bases, and 10 bases had no gene match. The DNA for the CDR3 is TGCGCCAGCAGTGCCGGGACAGGGGGCGCCGATAGCTATGGCTACACCTTC. Protein sequence: CASSAGTGGADSYGYTF.

The gene calls are TRBV6-5 and TRBJ1-5; unclear D gene. Trimming took 3 bases from V and 2 from J, leaving 11 bases between them. The CDR3 covers 15 residues. Germline loops: CDR1 MNHEY, CDR2 SVGAGI. CDR3 bases: TGTGCCAGCAGTTATCTGTCACTTGGCAATCAGCCCCAGCATTTT. Residues: CASSYLSLGNQPQHF.

The chain carries TRBV4-1 and TRBJ2-7, with a tentative D call TRBD1 (6 bases). The V gene lost 2 bases and the J gene lost 4 bases, with 12 bases spanning the gap. Per the germline V gene, CDR1 is MGHRA and CDR2 is YSYEKL. The CDR3 loop spans 14 amino acids. The CDR3 protein is CASSQQQGLYEQYF. CDR3 in DNA: TGCGCCAGCAGCCAACAACAGGGTTTATACGAGCAGTACTTC.

J is TRBJ1-1 and V is TRBV2, with D possibly TRBD1 on 5 matching bases. This CDR3 is 14 amino acids long. V was clipped by 4 bases and J by 3 bases, with 12 bases between them. Germline CDR1 is SNHLY and CDR2 is FYNNEI. Here the CDR3 reads CASSVSGSDTEAFF. The CDR3 DNA follows: TGTGCCAGCAGTGTGTCAGGGTCTGACACTGAAGCTTTCTTT.

V usage is TRBV9 and J usage is TRBJ2-7; D gene ambiguous. The ends were cut back, 0 bases at V and 4 bases at J, with 11 bases in the middle. The CDR3 is 14 residues long. Germline V CDR1 and CDR2: SGDLS, YYNGEE. In DNA, the CDR3 is TGTGCCAGCAGCGTAGATCCAGAAACATACGAGCAGTACTTC. Its translation is CASSVDPETYEQYF.

The V call is TRBV7-3, the J call TRBJ2-3; 12 positions agree with TRBD2. Germline assignment: CDR1 SGHTA and CDR2 FQGTGA. CDR3 length: 16 amino acids. V shed 5 bases, J shed 2 bases, and the junction held 5 bases outside the gene matches. The CDR3 here is CASSPLAGGSTDTQYF. DNA of the CDR3: TGTGCCAGCAGCCCACTAGCGGGGGGATCCACAGATACGCAGTATTTT.

The rearrangement links TRBV5-1 to TRBJ2-1; 7 bases line up with TRBD2. The V segment lost 0 bases and the J segment 7 bases; nucleotides outside the gene matches: 7. This CDR3 has 15 amino acids. In germline, CDR1 is SGHRS, CDR2 YFSETQ. CDR3 nucleotides: TGCGCCAGCAGCTTGGTAGGGACTACCTCGAATGAGCAGTTCTTC. Protein: CASSLVGTTSNEQFF.

Notes on this clone: The identical CDR3 is also encoded by other nucleotide sequences in the sample. The rearrangement uses TRBV7-2 and TRBJ2-1; TRBD2 matches at 9 bases. This CDR3 has 15 residues. The germline gives CDR1 SGHTA, CDR2 FQGNSA. Trimming at V came to 5 bases and at J to 1 base, leaving 3 bases not matched to a gene. The CDR3 spells CASSLSGSSYNEQFF. DNA of the CDR3: TGTGCCAGCAGCCTTAGCGGGAGTTCCTACAATGAGCAGTTCTTC.

The rearrangement joins TRBV7-6 to TRBJ2-3, with 10 bases fitting TRBD2. V dropped 2 bases and J dropped 4; count of bases not matched to a gene: 9. The CDR3 covers 17 residues. Germline V gives CDR1 SGHVS, CDR2 FNYEAQ. The DNA of the CDR3 is TGTGCCAGCAGCTTAATAGTTGGTAGCGGGAGGCCAGATACGCAGTATTTT. Its protein is CASSLIVGSGRPDTQYF.

The CDR3 loop reads CASSLGTSAYNEQFF. CDR3 bases: TGTGCCAGCAGCCTCGGGACTAGCGCCTACAATGAGCAGTTCTTC. The V call is TRBV5-4, the J call TRBJ2-1; 10 bases match TRBD2. V trimming: 4 bases; J trimming: 2 bases; junction bases outside the gene matches: 3. Germline V CDR1 and CDR2: SGHNT, YYREEE (reference sequence). CDR3 length: 15 amino acids. Variable domain in full (rest from reference TRBV5-4 and TRBJ2-1): ETGVTQSPTHLIKTRGQQVTLRCSSQSGHNTVSWYQQALGQGPQFIFQYYREEENGRGNFPPRFSGLQFPNYSSELNVNALELDDSALYLCASSLGTSAYNEQFFGPGTRLTVL.

This clone appeared a few times. The rearrangement joins TRBV30 to TRBJ1-2; TRBD1 aligns across 10 bases. This CDR3 region has 13 residues. Germline CDR1 reads GTSNPN; CDR2 reads SVGIG (reference sequence). The V gene end was trimmed by 4 bases and the J gene end by 8 bases; junction bases not matched to a gene: 7. CDR3 protein: CAWTETGGLGYTF. CDR3 nucleotides: TGTGCCTGGACCGAGACAGGGGGCTTGGGCTACACCTTC.

The genes are TRBV10-3 and TRBJ2-1, with TRBD2 matching 8 bases. The CDR3 covers 17 residues. From germline, CDR1 is ENHRY and CDR2 SYGVKD. J lost 0 bases, V lost 0 bases, and 4 bases had no gene match. Written as DNA, the CDR3 is TGTGCCATCAGTGAGTCGGGGAGCGGGAGCTCCTACAATGAGCAGTTCTTC. It is translated as CAISESGSGSSYNEQFF.

The V call is TRBV28, the J call TRBJ2-2; D gene unclear. V was pared by 11 bases and J by 4 bases, with 23 bases between. CDR1 is MDHEN, CDR2 SYDVKM, per germline. The CDR3 length is 16 residues. As DNA, the CDR3 is TGTGCCTCCTTCAGTCCTGCTTCTCTTCCCACCGGGGAGCTGTTTTTT. Its translation is CASFSPASLPTGELFF.

The rearrangement uses TRBV30 and TRBJ1-1, with D possibly TRBD1 on 5 matching bases. Trimming left V 7 bases short and J 1 base short, with 16 bases between. CDR1 and CDR2 (germline): GTSNPN, SVGIG (reference sequence). The CDR3 is 14 amino acids. This CDR3 is CASTRGTPNTEAFF. DNA of the CDR3: TGTGCCTCCACCCGGGGGACGCCGAACACTGAAGCTTTCTTT.

CDR3 loop: CAWAGGNEQFF. Here the CDR3 DNA reads TGTGCCTGGGCCGGGGGGAATGAGCAGTTCTTC. The chain combines TRBV30 with TRBJ2-1, with 7 bases fitting TRBD2. The CDR3 runs 11 residues. CDR1 is GTSNPN and CDR2 is SVGIG in the germline V gene (reference sequence). After removal of 5 bases from V and 7 bases from J, the junction contained 2 bases not matched to a gene.

V is TRBV7-9 and J is TRBJ1-3; tentatively, D is TRBD1 (5 bases). Trimming left V 5 bases short and J 7 bases short, with 18 bases between. The CDR3 length is 15 residues. Germline V gene lookup returns CDR1 SEHNR and CDR2 FQNEAQ (reference sequence). CDR3 in amino acids: CASSPRDPRANTIYF. CDR3 coding DNA: TGTGCCAGCAGCCCCAGGGACCCGCGAGCGAACACCATATATTTT.